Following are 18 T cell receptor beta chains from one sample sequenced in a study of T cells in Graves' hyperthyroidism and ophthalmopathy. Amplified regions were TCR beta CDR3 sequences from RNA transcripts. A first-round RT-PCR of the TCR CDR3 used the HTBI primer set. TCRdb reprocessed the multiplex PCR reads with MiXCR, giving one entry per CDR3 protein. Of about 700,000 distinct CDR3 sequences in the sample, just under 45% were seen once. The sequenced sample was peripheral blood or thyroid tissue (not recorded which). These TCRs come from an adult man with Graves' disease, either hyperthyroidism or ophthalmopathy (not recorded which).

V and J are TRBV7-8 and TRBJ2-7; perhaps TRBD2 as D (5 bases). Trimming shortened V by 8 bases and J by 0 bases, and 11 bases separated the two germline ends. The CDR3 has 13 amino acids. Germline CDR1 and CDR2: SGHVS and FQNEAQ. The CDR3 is CASGLTSSYEQYF. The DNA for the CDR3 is TGTGCCAGCGGACTCACAAGCTCCTACGAGCAGTACTTC.

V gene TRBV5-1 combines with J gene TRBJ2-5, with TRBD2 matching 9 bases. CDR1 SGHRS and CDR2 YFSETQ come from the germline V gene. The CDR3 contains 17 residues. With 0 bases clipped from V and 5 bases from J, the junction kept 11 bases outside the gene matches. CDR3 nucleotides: TGCGCCAGCAGCTTGGCCGGCGTGGCGGGGGGGCCGGAGACCCAGTACTTC. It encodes CASSLAGVAGGPETQYF.

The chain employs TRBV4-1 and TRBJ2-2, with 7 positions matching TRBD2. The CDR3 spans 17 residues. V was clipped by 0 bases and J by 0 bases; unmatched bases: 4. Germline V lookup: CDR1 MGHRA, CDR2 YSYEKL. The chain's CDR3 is CASSQDPSGANTGELFF. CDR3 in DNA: TGCGCCAGCAGCCAAGATCCAAGCGGGGCGAACACCGGGGAGCTGTTTTTT.

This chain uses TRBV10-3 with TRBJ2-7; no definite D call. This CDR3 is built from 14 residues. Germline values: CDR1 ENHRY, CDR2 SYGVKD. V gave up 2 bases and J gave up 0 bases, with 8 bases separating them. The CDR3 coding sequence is TGTGCCATCAGTGAGGTCCTGAGCTCCTACGAGCAGTACTTC. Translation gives CAISEVLSSYEQYF.

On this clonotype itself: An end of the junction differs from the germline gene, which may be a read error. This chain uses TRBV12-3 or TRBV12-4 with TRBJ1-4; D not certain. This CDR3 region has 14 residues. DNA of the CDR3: TGTGTCAGCAGATCCGGACGGATTAATGAAAAACTGTTTTTT. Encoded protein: CVSRSGRINEKLFF.

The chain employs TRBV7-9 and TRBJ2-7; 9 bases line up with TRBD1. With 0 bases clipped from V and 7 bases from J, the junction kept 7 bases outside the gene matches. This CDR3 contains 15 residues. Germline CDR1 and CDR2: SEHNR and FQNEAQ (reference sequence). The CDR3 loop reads CASSLAQGAEVEQYF. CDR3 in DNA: TGTGCCAGCAGCTTAGCACAGGGGGCGGAGGTTGAGCAGTACTTC.

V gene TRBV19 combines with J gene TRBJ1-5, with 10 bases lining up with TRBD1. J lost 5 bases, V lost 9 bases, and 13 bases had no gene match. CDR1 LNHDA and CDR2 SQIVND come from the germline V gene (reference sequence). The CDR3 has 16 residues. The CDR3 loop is CASHLPGQGYHQPQHF. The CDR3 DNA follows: TGTGCCAGCCACCTACCGGGACAGGGGTACCATCAGCCCCAGCATTTT.

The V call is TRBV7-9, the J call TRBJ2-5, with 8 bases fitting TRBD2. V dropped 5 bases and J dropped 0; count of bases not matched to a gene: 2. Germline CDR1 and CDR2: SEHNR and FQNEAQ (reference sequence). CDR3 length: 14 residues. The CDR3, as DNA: TGTGCCAGCAGCGGCGGGGGGTACCAAGAGACCCAGTACTTC. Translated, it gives CASSGGGYQETQYF.

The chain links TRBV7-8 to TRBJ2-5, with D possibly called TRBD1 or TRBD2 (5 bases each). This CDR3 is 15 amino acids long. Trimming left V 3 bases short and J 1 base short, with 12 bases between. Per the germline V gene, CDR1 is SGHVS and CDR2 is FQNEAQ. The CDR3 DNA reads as TGTGCCAGCAGCTTGGAACGGGGCTTCCAAGAGACCCAGTACTTC. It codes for CASSLERGFQETQYF.

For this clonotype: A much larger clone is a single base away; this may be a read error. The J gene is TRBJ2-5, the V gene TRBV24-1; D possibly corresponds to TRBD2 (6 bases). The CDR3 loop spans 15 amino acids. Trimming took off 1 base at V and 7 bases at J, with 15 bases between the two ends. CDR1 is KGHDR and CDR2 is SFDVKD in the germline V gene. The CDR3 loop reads CATSDFQGGGVTQYF. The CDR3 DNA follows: TGTGCCACCAGTGATTTTCAGGGAGGAGGAGTGACCCAGTACTTC.

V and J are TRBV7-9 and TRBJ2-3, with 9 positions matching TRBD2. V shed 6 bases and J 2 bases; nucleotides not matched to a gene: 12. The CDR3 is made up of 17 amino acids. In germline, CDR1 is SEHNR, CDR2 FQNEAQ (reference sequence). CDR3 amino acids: CASRPDLGGGATDTQYF. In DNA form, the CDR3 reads TGTGCCAGCAGGCCCGACCTTGGCGGGGGGGCCACAGATACGCAGTATTTT.

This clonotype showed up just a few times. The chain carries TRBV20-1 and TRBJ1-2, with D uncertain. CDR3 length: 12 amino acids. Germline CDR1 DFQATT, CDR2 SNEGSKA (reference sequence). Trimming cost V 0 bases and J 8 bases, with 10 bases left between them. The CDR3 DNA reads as TGCAGTGCTAGAGATCGAACTATGGGCTACACCTTC. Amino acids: CSARDRTMGYTF.

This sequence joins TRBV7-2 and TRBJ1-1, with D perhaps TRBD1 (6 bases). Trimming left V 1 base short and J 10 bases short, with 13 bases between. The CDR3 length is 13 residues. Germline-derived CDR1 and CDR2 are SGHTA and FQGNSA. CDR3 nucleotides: TGTGCCAGCAGCTTAGACAGGGCAGGCGGAGCTTTCTTT. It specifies CASSLDRAGGAFF.

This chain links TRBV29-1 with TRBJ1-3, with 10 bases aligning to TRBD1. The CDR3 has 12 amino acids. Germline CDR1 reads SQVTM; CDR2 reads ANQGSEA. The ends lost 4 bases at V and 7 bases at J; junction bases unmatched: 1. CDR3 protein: CSVADRGNTIYF. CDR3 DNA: TGCAGCGTTGCGGACAGGGGGAACACCATATATTTT.

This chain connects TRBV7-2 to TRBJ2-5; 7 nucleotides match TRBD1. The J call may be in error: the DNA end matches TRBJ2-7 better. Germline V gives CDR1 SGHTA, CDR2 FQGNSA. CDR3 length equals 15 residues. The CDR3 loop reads CASSLPRDRTYEQYF. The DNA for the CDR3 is TGTGCCAGCAGCTTACCCCGGGACAGAACCTACGAGCAGTACTTC.

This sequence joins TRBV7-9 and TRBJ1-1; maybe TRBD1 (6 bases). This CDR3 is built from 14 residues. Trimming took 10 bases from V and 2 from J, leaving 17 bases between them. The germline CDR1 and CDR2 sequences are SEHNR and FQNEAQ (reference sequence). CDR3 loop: CATLRDKTNTEAFF. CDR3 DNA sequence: TGTGCCACCCTCCGGGACAAGACTAACACTGAAGCTTTCTTT.

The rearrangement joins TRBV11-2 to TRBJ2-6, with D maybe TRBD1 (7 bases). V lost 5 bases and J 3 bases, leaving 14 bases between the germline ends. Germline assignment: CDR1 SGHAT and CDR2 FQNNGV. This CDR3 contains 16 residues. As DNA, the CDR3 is TGTGCCAGCAGCCAGGGGGGCCAGGATGGGGCCAACGTCCTGACTTTC. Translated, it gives CASSQGGQDGANVLTF.

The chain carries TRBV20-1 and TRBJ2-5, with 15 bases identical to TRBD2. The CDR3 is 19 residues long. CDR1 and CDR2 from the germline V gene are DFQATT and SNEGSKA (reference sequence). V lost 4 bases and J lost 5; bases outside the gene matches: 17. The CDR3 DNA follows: TGCAGTGCTACGGGGGGGACTAGCGGGAGGAGGGGTCCTAGGGAGACCCAGTACTTC. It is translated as CSATGGTSGRRGPRETQYF.